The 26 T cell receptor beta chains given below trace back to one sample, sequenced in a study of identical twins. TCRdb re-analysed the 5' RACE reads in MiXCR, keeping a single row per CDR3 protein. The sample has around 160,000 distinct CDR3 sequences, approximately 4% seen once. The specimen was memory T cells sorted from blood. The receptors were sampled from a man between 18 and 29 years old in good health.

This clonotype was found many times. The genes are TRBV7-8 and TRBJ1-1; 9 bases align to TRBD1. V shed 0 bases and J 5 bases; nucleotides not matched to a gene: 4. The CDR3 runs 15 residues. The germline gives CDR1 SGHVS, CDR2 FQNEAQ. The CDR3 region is CASSLADRGRTEAFF. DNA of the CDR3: TGTGCCAGCAGCTTAGCGGACAGGGGAAGAACTGAAGCTTTCTTT. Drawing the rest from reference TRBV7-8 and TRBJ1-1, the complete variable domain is GAGVSQSPRYKVAKRGQDVALRCDPISGHVSLFWYQQALGQGPEFLTYFQNEAQLDKSGLPSDRFFAERPEGSVSTLKIQRTQQEDSAVYLCASSLADRGRTEAFFGQGTRLTVV.

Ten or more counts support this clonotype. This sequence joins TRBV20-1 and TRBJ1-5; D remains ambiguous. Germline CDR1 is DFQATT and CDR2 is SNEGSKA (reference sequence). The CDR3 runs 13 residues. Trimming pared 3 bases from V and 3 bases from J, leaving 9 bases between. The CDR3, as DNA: TGCAGTGCTAGTTTGAGCGACAATCAGCCCCAGCATTTT. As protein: CSASLSDNQPQHF.

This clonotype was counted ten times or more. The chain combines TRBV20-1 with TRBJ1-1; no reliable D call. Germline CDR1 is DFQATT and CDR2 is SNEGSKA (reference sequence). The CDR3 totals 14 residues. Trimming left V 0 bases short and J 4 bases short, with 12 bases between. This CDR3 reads CSARDLQSGTEAFF. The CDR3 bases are TGCAGTGCTAGAGATCTTCAGAGTGGCACTGAAGCTTTCTTT.

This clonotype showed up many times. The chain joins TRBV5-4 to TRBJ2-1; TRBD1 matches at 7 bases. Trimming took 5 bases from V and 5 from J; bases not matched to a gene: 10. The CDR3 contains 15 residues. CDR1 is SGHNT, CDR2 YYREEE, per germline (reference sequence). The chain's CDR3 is CASSKRTGHNNEQFF. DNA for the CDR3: TGTGCCAGCAGTAAAAGGACAGGCCACAACAATGAGCAGTTCTTC.

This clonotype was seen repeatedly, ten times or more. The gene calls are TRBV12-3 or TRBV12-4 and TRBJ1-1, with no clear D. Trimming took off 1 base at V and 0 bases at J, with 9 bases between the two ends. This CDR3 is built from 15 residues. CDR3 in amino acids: CASSLVRRVNTEAFF. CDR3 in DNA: TGTGCCAGCAGTTTAGTACGGAGAGTGAACACTGAAGCTTTCTTT.

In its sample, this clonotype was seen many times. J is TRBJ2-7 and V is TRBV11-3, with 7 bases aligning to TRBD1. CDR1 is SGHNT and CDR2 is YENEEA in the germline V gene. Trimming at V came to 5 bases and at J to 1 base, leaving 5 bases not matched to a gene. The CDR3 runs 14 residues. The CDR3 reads CASSPRTGSYEQYV. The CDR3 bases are TGTGCCAGCAGCCCTCGGACAGGATCCTACGAGCAGTACGTC.

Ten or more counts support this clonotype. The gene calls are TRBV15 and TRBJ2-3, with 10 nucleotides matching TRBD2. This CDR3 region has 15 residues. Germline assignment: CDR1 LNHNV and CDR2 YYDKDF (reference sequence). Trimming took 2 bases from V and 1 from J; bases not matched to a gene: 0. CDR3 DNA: TGTGCCACCAGCAGACTAGCGGGAGGCACAGATACGCAGTATTTT. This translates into CATSRLAGGTDTQYF.

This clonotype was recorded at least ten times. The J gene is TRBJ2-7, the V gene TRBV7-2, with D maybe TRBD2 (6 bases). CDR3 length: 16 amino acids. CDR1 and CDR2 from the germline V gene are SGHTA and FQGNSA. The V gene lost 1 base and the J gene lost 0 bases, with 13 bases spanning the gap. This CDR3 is CASSLEGGISSYEQYF. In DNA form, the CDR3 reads TGTGCCAGCAGCTTAGAGGGCGGGATTAGCTCCTACGAGCAGTACTTC.

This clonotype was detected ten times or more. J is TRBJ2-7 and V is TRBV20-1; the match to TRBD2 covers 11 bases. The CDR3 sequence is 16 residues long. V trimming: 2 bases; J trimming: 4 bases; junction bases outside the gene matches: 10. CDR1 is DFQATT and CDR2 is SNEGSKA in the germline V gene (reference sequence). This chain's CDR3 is CSARTTSGSSDYEQYF. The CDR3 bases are TGCAGTGCTAGAACCACTAGCGGGAGCTCGGATTACGAGCAGTACTTC.

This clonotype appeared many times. CDR3 in DNA: TGTGCCAGCAGCTTAGAACAGGGGTGGACCGGGGAGCTGTTTTTT. Translation: CASSLEQGWTGELFF. The V and J genes are TRBV7-8 and TRBJ2-2; 7 bases fit TRBD1. The ends lost 1 base at V and 5 bases at J; junction bases unmatched: 4. Germline values: CDR1 SGHVS, CDR2 FQNEAQ. There are 15 residues in the CDR3.

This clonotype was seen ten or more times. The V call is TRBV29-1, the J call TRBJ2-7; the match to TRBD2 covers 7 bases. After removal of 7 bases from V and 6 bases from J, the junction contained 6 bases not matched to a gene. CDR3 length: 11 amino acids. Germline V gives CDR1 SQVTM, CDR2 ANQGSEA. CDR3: CSGKTSTEQYF. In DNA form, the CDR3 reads TGCAGCGGGAAGACTAGCACCGAGCAGTACTTC.

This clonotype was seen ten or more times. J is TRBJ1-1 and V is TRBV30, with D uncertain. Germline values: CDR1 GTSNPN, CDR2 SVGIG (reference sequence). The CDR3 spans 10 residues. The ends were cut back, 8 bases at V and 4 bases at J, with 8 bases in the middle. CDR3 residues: CALGGTEAFF. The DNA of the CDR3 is TGTGCCCTGGGTGGCACTGAAGCTTTCTTT.

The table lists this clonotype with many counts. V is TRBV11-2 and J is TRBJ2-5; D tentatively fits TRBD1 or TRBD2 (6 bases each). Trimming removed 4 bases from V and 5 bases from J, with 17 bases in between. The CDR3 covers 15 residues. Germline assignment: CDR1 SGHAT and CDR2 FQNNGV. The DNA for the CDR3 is TGTGCCAGCAGCTCGTCCGGGGGCGATAAGGAGACCCAGTACTTC. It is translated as CASSSSGGDKETQYF.

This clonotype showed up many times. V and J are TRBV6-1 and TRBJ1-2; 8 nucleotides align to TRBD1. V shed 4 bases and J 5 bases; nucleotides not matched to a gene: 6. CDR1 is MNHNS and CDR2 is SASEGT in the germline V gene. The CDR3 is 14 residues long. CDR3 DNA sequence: TGTGCCAGCAGTGTACGGGGGACAGGATATGGCTACACCTTC. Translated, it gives CASSVRGTGYGYTF.

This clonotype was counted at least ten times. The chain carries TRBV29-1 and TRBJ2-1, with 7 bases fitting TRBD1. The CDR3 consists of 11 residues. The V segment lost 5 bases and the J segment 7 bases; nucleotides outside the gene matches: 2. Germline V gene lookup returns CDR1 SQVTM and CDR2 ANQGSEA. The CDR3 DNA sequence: TGCAGCGTTAACAGGGGAAATGAGCAGTTCTTC. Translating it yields CSVNRGNEQFF.

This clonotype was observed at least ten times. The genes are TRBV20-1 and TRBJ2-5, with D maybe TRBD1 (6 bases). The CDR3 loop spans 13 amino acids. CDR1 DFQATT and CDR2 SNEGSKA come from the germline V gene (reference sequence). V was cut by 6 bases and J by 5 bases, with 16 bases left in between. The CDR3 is CSARGQSLETQYF. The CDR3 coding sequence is TGCAGTGCACGAGGACAGTCGTTGGAGACCCAGTACTTC.

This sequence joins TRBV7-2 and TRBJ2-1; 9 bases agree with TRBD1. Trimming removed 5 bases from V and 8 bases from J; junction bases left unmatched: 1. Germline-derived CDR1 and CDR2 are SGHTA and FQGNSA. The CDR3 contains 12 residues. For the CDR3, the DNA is TGTGCCAGCAGCCGGACAGGGGATGAGCAGTTCTTC. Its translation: CASSRTGDEQFF.

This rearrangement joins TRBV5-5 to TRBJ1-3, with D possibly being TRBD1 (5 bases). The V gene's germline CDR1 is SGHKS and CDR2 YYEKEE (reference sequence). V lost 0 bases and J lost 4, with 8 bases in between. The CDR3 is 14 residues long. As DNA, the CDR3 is TGTGCCAGCAGCTTGGTCTACAGGGGAAACACCATATATTTT. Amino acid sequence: CASSLVYRGNTIYF. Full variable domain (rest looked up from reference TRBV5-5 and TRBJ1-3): DAGVTQSPTHLIKTRGQQVTLRCSPISGHKSVSWYQQVLGQGPQFIFQYYEKEERGRGNFPDRFSARQFPNYSSELNVNALLLGDSALYLCASSLVYRGNTIYFGEGSWLTVV.

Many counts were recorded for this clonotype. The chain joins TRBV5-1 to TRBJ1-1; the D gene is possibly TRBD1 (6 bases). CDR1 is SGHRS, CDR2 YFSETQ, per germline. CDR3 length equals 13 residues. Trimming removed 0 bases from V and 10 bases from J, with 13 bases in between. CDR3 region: CASSLDGQGLAFF. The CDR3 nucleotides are TGCGCCAGCAGCTTGGATGGGCAGGGGCTAGCTTTCTTT.

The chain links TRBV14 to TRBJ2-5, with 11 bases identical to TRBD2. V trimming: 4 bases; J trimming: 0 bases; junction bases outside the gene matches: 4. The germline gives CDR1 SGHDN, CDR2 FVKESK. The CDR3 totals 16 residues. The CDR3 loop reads CASSLRLAGYQETQYF. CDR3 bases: TGTGCCAGCAGCCTACGACTAGCGGGGTACCAAGAGACCCAGTACTTC.

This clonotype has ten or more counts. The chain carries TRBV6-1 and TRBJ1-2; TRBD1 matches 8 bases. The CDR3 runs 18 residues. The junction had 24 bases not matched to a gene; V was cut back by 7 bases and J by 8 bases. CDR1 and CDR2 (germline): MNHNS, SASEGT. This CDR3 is CASTNTGTGGQPTRGYTF. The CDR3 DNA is TGTGCCAGCACCAATACCGGGACAGGAGGACAACCTACTCGGGGCTACACCTTC.

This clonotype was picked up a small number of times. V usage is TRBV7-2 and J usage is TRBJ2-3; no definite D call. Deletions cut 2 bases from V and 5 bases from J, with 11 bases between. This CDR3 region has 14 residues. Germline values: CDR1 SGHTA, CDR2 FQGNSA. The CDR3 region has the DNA TGTGCCAGCAGCTTAAGGACCGTCGTAGATACGCAGTATTTT. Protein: CASSLRTVVDTQYF.

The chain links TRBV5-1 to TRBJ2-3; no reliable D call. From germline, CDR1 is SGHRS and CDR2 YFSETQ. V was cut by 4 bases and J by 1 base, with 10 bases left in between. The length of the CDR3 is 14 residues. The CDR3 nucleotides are TGCGCCAGCAGCCTGATCTGGGGCACAGATACGCAGTATTTT. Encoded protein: CASSLIWGTDTQYF.

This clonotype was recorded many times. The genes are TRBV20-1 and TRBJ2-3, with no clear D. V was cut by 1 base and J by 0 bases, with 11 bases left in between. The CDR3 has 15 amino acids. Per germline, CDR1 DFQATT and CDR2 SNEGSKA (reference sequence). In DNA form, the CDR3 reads TGCAGTGCTAGAGCTTGGCAGATTAGCACAGATACGCAGTATTTT. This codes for CSARAWQISTDTQYF.

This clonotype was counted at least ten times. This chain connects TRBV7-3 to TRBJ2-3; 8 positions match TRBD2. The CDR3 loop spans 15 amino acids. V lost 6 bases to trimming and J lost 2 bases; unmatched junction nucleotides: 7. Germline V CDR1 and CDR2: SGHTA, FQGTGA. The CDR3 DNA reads TGTGCCAGCAGTCAAAGCGGGAGAGTCACAGATACGCAGTATTTT. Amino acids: CASSQSGRVTDTQYF.

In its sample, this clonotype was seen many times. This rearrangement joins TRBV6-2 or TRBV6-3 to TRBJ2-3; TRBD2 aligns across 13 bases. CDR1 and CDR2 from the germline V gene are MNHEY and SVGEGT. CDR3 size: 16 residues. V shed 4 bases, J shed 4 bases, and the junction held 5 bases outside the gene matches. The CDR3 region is CASSWTSGRLPDTQYF. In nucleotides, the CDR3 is TGTGCCAGCAGTTGGACTAGCGGGAGACTCCCAGATACGCAGTATTTT.